A selection of T cell receptor beta chains follows, all from one sample in a study of T cell responses to AZD1222 COVID-19 vaccine. Produced via immunoSEQ multiplex PCR; TCRdb's table is partial and in-frame only. The table records approximately 150,000 clones, 90% of them present only once. The sequences come from peripheral blood, collected 28 days after the second AZD1222 dose. The source is an adult who received the AZD1222 COVID-19 vaccine. The CDR3 runs from the conserved cysteine through the conserved F or W. D genes are given only for firm matches. Expanded clones are given a class, and other clones once, few, many or no size at all.

v_call: TRBV2
clone_size: NA
j_call: TRBJ1-2
d_call: NA
cdr3_aa: CASSEALLGAGYTF
cdr3_nt: TGTGCCAGCAGTGAAGCGCTTCTTGGTGCCGGCTACACCTTC

v_call: TRBV6-5
clone_size: NA
j_call: TRBJ2-7
d_call: NA
cdr3_aa: CASSLGPTYEQYF
cdr3_nt: TGTGCCAGCAGTTTGGGACCCACCTACGAGCAGTACTTC

v_call: TRBV19
clone_size: NA
j_call: TRBJ1-2
d_call: TRBD1
cdr3_aa: CASSIDRGRYGYTF
cdr3_nt: TGTGCCAGTAGTATTGACAGGGGGCGATATGGCTACACCTTC

v_call: TRBV20-1
clone_size: NA
j_call: TRBJ1-6
d_call: NA
cdr3_aa: CSASWGDTLHF
cdr3_nt: TGCAGTGCTAGCTGGGGGGACACCCTCCACTTT

v_call: TRBV9
clone_size: NA
j_call: TRBJ2-3
d_call: NA
cdr3_aa: CASSVGRSGDTQYF
cdr3_nt: TGTGCCAGCAGCGTAGGACGATCAGGAGATACGCAGTATTTT

v_call: TRBV4-1
clone_size: NA
j_call: TRBJ1-2
d_call: TRBD1
cdr3_aa: CASSQAGGASNYGYTF
cdr3_nt: TGCGCCAGCAGCCAAGCAGGGGGGGCTTCCAACTATGGCTACACCTTC

v_call: TRBV5-1
clone_size: NA
j_call: TRBJ2-2
d_call: TRBD1
cdr3_aa: CASSLDRGPNTGELFF
cdr3_nt: TGCGCCAGCAGCTTGGACAGGGGGCCGAACACCGGGGAGCTGTTTTTT

v_call: TRBV3-1/TRBV3-2
clone_size: NA
j_call: TRBJ1-2
d_call: TRBD1
cdr3_aa: CASSHTGQGGYGYTF
cdr3_nt: TGTGCCAGCAGCCACACGGGACAGGGAGGCTATGGCTACACCTTC

v_call: TRBV3-1/TRBV3-2
clone_size: NA
j_call: TRBJ2-7
d_call: TRBD1
cdr3_aa: CASSRTGIEYEQYF
cdr3_nt: TGTGCCAGCAGCCGGACAGGTATTGAATACGAGCAGTACTTC

v_call: TRBV4-1
clone_size: NA
j_call: TRBJ1-4
d_call: NA
cdr3_aa: CASSQGGSFNEKLFF
cdr3_nt: TGCGCCAGCAGCCAAGGAGGCAGCTTTAATGAAAAACTGTTTTTT

v_call: TRBV30
clone_size: NA
j_call: TRBJ1-2
d_call: NA
cdr3_aa: CAWNRASYGYTF
cdr3_nt: TGTGCCTGGAACAGGGCTTCCTATGGCTACACCTTC

v_call: TRBV2
clone_size: NA
j_call: TRBJ2-1
d_call: NA
cdr3_aa: CASKIQGYNEQFF
cdr3_nt: TGTGCCAGTAAGATACAGGGCTACAATGAGCAGTTCTTC

v_call: TRBV3-1/TRBV3-2
clone_size: NA
j_call: TRBJ1-4
d_call: NA
cdr3_aa: CASSLRARYEKLFF
cdr3_nt: TGTGCCAGCAGCCTCAGAGCCCGCTATGAAAAACTGTTTTTT

v_call: TRBV6-6
clone_size: once
j_call: TRBJ1-2
d_call: NA
cdr3_aa: CASSYLDNYGYTF
cdr3_nt: TGTGCCAGCAGTTACCTCGACAACTATGGCTACACCTTC

v_call: TRBV6-5
clone_size: NA
j_call: TRBJ1-6
d_call: NA
cdr3_aa: CASSYSANVRSPLHF
cdr3_nt: TGTGCCAGCAGTTACTCCGCAAATGTGCGTTCACCCCTCCACTTT

v_call: TRBV30
clone_size: NA
j_call: TRBJ1-2
d_call: TRBD1
cdr3_aa: CAWRTGGARALYGYTF
cdr3_nt: TGTGCCTGGAGGACAGGGGGGGCCAGAGCTCTCTATGGCTACACCTTC